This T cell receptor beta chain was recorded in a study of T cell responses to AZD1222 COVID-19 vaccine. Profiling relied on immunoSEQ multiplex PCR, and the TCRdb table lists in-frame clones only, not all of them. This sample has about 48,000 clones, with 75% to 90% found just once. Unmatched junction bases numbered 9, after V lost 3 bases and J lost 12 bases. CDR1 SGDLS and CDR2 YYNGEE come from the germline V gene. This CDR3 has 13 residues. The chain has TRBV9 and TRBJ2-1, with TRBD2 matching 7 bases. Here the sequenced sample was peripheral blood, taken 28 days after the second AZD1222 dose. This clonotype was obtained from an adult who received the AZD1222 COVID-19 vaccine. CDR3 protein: CASSDRDYRVQFF. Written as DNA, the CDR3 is TGTGCCAGCAGCGACCGGGACTATAGAGTGCAGTTCTTC.